The rows below give T cell receptor beta chains drawn from one sample of a study of OX40 agonist ivuxolimab in advanced cancers. Some clones are missing from TCRdb's copy, which holds only in-frame ones; the method was immunoSEQ multiplex PCR. The table shows some 78,000 clones, with around 83% occurring only once. The specimen comprised CD4+ or CD8+ T cells sorted from blood, sampled in a trial of the OX40 agonist ivuxolimab. These receptors all stem from an adult with an advanced solid tumor such as melanoma, head and neck, liver or kidney cancer. Both conserved end residues are part of each CDR3. The D gene is left open where the match is weak. Clone size is stated in some rows and not others, as once, few, many or a class when expanded.

d_gene	v_gene	abundance	j_gene	CDR3aa	CDR3nt
-	TRBV5-1	-	TRBJ2-7	CASSLIPADRYEQYF	TGCGCCAGCAGCTTGATCCCAGCGGACCGTTACGAGCAGTACTTC
-	TRBV2	-	TRBJ2-1	CASSFAEGGYNEQFF	TGTGCCAGCAGCTTCGCGGAGGGGGGGTACAATGAGCAGTTCTTC
TRBD2	TRBV2	-	TRBJ2-7	CASRLAGGPYEQYF	TGTGCCAGCAGACTAGCGGGGGGGCCCTACGAGCAGTACTTC
-	TRBV15	-	TRBJ2-2	CATSSPVAVAGELFF	TGTGCCACCAGCAGCCCCGTAGCAGTCGCCGGGGAGCTGTTTTTT
-	TRBV5-1	-	TRBJ2-3	CASRVRPGSTDTQYF	TGCGCCAGCAGAGTACGCCCCGGAAGCACAGATACGCAGTATTTT
-	TRBV9	-	TRBJ2-5	CASSVGTVKETQYF	TGTGCCAGCAGCGTAGGTACAGTAAAAGAGACCCAGTACTTC
-	TRBV2	-	TRBJ1-5	CASRQGVSNQPQHF	TGTGCCAGCAGACAGGGAGTTAGCAATCAGCCCCAGCATTTT
TRBD2	TRBV9	-	TRBJ2-1	CASSSGPGLAPEQFF	TGTGCCAGCAGCTCTGGGCCGGGACTAGCTCCTGAGCAGTTCTTC
-	TRBV9	-	TRBJ1-1	CASSVVTGNTEAFF	TGTGCCAGCAGCGTTGTAACGGGGAACACTGAAGCTTTCTTT
TRBD1	TRBV11-2	-	TRBJ2-2	CASRSEDRQVNTGELFF	TGTGCCAGCAGATCAGAGGACAGGCAAGTTAACACCGGGGAGCTGTTTTTT
-	TRBV7-2	-	TRBJ1-2	CASSLGTPPGYGYTF	TGTGCCAGCAGCTTAGGGACCCCCCCAGGCTATGGCTACACCTTC
-	TRBV15	-	TRBJ2-1	CATSRDKGLVYNEQFF	TGTGCCACCAGCAGAGATAAGGGGCTAGTCTACAATGAGCAGTTCTTC
-	TRBV29-1	-	TRBJ2-4	CSVEDEVRHF	TGCAGCGTTGAAGATGAGGTCAGGCACTTC
-	TRBV11-3	once	TRBJ2-1	CASSLGGAIGSNEQFF	TGTGCCAGCAGCTTAGGAGGGGCTATAGGGAGCAATGAGCAGTTCTTC
-	TRBV2	-	TRBJ1-2	CASTIRGEDYGYTF	TGTGCCAGCACCATCAGGGGCGAGGACTATGGCTACACCTTC
-	TRBV7-3	-	TRBJ2-2	CASSRANTGELFF	TGTGCCAGCAGCCGAGCGAACACCGGGGAGCTGTTTTTT
TRBD1	TRBV6-4	-	TRBJ2-2	CASSTTGDGELFF	TGTGCCAGCAGCACCACAGGGGACGGGGAGCTGTTTTTT
TRBD1	TRBV7-2	-	TRBJ2-5	CASSFRGPGETQYF	TGTGCCAGCAGCTTTAGGGGGCCGGGAGAGACCCAGTACTTC
-	TRBV19	-	TRBJ1-3	CASSTFESARIYF	TGTGCCAGTAGTACGTTTGAGTCCGCCCGGATATATTTT
-	TRBV7-8	once	TRBJ1-2	CASSTIRGLANYGYTF	TGTGCCAGCAGCACAATCAGGGGCCTGGCTAACTATGGCTACACCTTC
-	TRBV5-1	-	TRBJ1-1	CASSLSYGGEAFF	TGCGCCAGCAGCTTGTCCTACGGAGGTGAAGCTTTCTTT
-	TRBV7-2	-	TRBJ2-2	CASRGGKNTGELFF	TGTGCCAGCCGAGGGGGAAAGAACACCGGGGAGCTGTTTTTT
-	TRBV9	-	TRBJ2-5	CASSTQDGQETQYF	TGTGCCAGCAGCACCCAGGACGGTCAAGAGACCCAGTACTTC
TRBD2	TRBV7-9	-	TRBJ2-3	CASSLYYASGVADTQYF	TGTGCCAGCAGCTTATACTACGCTAGCGGTGTCGCAGATACGCAGTATTTT
TRBD1	TRBV19	once	TRBJ1-1	CASAISRTGKNTEAFF	TGTGCCAGTGCAATCTCCCGGACAGGGAAGAACACTGAAGCTTTCTTT
-	TRBV4-2	few	TRBJ1-5	CASSQGGNQPQHF	TGTGCCAGCAGCCAAGGCGGAAATCAGCCCCAGCATTTT
TRBD2	TRBV11-2	-	TRBJ2-2	CASSPWGGSPGELFF	TGTGCCAGCAGCCCTTGGGGCGGGAGCCCCGGGGAGCTGTTTTTT
TRBD1	TRBV2	-	TRBJ2-7	CASNRQGYEQYF	TGTGCCAGCAACAGACAGGGTTACGAGCAGTACTTC
-	TRBV9	-	TRBJ2-1	CASSESQGPAYNEQFF	TGTGCCAGCAGCGAGTCCCAGGGCCCGGCCTACAATGAGCAGTTCTTC
-	TRBV13	-	TRBJ1-4	CASSSGTVEKLFF	TGTGCCAGCAGCTCCGGGACCGTCGAAAAACTGTTTTTT
-	TRBV28	-	TRBJ1-1	CASSPTLSRNGGMNTEAFF	TGTGCCAGCAGTCCCACCCTTTCTAGGAATGGGGGCATGAACACTGAAGCTTTCTTT
TRBD1	TRBV9	once	TRBJ2-1	CASSVDRGYGSYNEQFF	TGTGCCAGCAGCGTAGACAGGGGGTATGGCTCCTACAATGAGCAGTTCTTC
-	TRBV6-5	-	TRBJ2-4	CASSYSRVNIQYF	TGTGCCAGCAGTTACTCGAGAGTTAACATTCAGTACTTC
TRBD2	TRBV7-2	-	TRBJ2-7	CASSLEYERGAYEQYF	TGTGCCAGCAGCTTAGAGTACGAGCGGGGAGCCTACGAGCAGTACTTC
-	TRBV11-2	few	TRBJ1-6	CASSPLRGVNSPLHF	TGTGCCAGCAGCCCCCTGAGGGGGGTGAATTCACCCCTCCACTTT
TRBD2	TRBV10-3	-	TRBJ2-1	CASREDNEQFF	TGTGCCTCACGGGAGGACAATGAGCAGTTCTTC
-	TRBV29-1	-	TRBJ1-2	CSVEVGPGGYTF	TGCAGCGTTGAAGTAGGGCCGGGGGGCTACACCTTC
-	TRBV30	-	TRBJ2-7	CAWSTGLYEQYF	TGTGCCTGGAGCACGGGACTCTACGAGCAGTACTTC
-	TRBV2	-	TRBJ1-1	CASSVIRTTEAFF	TGTGCCAGCAGCGTGATAAGAACCACTGAAGCTTTCTTT
TRBD1	TRBV4-2	-	TRBJ1-3	CASSTDRGQSSGNTIYF	TGTGCCAGCAGCACCGACAGGGGTCAAAGCTCTGGAAACACCATATATTTT
-	TRBV7-3	-	TRBJ2-6	CASSSPPGLSSGANVLTF	TGTGCCAGCAGCTCACCGCCGGGACTGAGCTCTGGGGCCAACGTCCTGACTTTC
-	TRBV5-6	once	TRBJ1-1	CASSFQENTEAFF	TGTGCCAGCAGCTTCCAGGAGAACACTGAAGCTTTCTTT